Presented here are 7 T cell receptor beta chains from one specimen sequenced in a study of tumor and adjacent non-tumor tissue in lung cancer. The library came from three nested PCR rounds adapted from ARM-PCR protocols. TCRdb passed the multiplex PCR reads through MiXCR, listing each CDR3 protein once. Among under 150,000 distinct CDR3 sequences, 66% were seen once, and the ten largest hold roughly 13%. This sample's RNA came from whole unsorted tissue. The specimen sequenced was lung tumor tissue. The receptors here all came from a man aged 25 to 40 with non-small cell lung cancer.

The genes are TRBV4-1 and TRBJ2-4; D is perhaps TRBD2 (5 bases). There are 19 residues in the CDR3. V lost 7 bases and J 0 bases, leaving 25 bases between the germline ends. Germline assignment: CDR1 MGHRA and CDR2 YSYEKL. In DNA form, the CDR3 reads TGCGCCAGCAACCCCCTACCCCAGCAAGACTATGCAGCCAAAAACATTCAGTACTTC. Residues: CASNPLPQQDYAAKNIQYF.

About this clonotype itself: This may come from a read error, since a much larger clone is one base off. The chain employs TRBV12-3 or TRBV12-4 and TRBJ2-3, with TRBD2 matching 10 bases. The CDR3 is 15 residues long. The CDR3 spells CASVRASGSIDTQYF. In DNA, the CDR3 is TGTGCCAGCGTTAGGGCTAGCGGGAGCATAGATACGCAGTATTTT.

This clonotype has at least ten counts. The J gene is TRBJ1-1, the V gene TRBV6-6; D ambiguous. Germline CDR1 MNHNY, CDR2 SVGAGI (reference sequence). Trimming cost V 6 bases and J 3 bases, with 8 bases left between them. The CDR3 covers 12 residues. This chain's CDR3 is CASRLGHTEAFF. CDR3 bases: TGTGCCAGCAGGCTTGGGCACACTGAAGCTTTCTTT.

Concerning this clonotype itself: The junction shows a germline mismatch at one end, possibly a read error. The CDR3 coding sequence is TGTGCCAGCAGTCCCACCCGGGACAGGGGGCGCGGGTACAATGAGCAATTCTTC. It specifies CASSPTRDRGRGYNEQFF. The chain employs TRBV12-3 or TRBV12-4 and TRBJ2-1, with 12 bases matching TRBD1. The CDR3 consists of 18 residues.

V and J are TRBV5-7 and TRBJ2-3; the D gene is possibly TRBD2 (7 bases). TRBV5-7 is reported as an ORF; its role is uncertain. The CDR3 contains 20 residues. The germline V and J ends were trimmed by 1 base and 6 bases, with 30 bases remaining between them. CDR3 loop: CASSLTGQSTGTKVADTQYF. In DNA, the CDR3 is TGTGCCAGCAGCTTGACAGGACAGAGCACTGGGACTAAAGTGGCGGATACGCAGTATTTT.

Turning to this clonotype: A read error is possible here, since a much larger clone lies one base away. The rearrangement joins TRBV6-5 to TRBJ2-4; 7 bases fit TRBD1. Germline V CDR1 and CDR2: MNHEY, SVGAGI. CDR3 size: 15 residues. The trim removed 7 bases at V and 7 bases at J, leaving 13 bases unmatched. Here the CDR3 reads CASNESTGVGNIQYF. CDR3 DNA: TGTGCCAGCAATGAATCAACAGGGGTAGGGAACATTCAGTACTTC.

This clonotype was observed a single time. A much larger clone sits a single nucleotide away, making a read error possible. This rearrangement joins TRBV20-1 to TRBJ1-5, with D possibly matching TRBD1 (5 bases). The CDR3 contains 13 residues. Germline V gene sequence: CDR1 DFQATT, CDR2 SNEGSKA (reference sequence). CDR3 amino acids: CSASLGVNQLQHF. The CDR3 DNA follows: TGCAGTGCTAGTCTGGGGGTTAACCAGCTCCAGCATTTT.